A few counts support the clone carrying this T cell receptor beta chain. At the DNA level, this CDR3 is encoded by other sequences in the same sample as well. The data are from a study of beta chain features in type 1 diabetes. Whole-study context: Regarding age, gender and cell yields, patients proved similar to healthy donors.

Trimming shortened V by 0 bases and J by 3 bases, and 6 bases separated the two germline ends. The CDR3 is made up of 13 amino acids. CDR1 is SGDLS and CDR2 is YYNGEE in the germline V gene. Of the isolated RNA, all was reverse transcribed, and so the sequenced material was expressed TCRB transcripts. This table comes from immunoSEQ multiplex PCR, and its TCRdb copy is limited to in-frame clones, with some not included. Of 970,000 or so clones listed, about a sixth are singletons. The chain couples TRBV9 to TRBJ2-5, with TRBD2 as a possible D gene (5 bases). The TCR originated in a woman aged 18-29 years in good health. Sequenced sample: naive CD4+ T cells from blood. The CDR3 region is CASSVGAEETQYF. CDR3 DNA sequence: TGTGCCAGCAGCGTAGGAGCGGAAGAGACCCAGTACTTC. The complete variable domain, with remaining parts taken from reference TRBV9 and TRBJ2-5, reads DSGVTQTPKHLITATGQRVTLRCSPRSGDLSVYWYQQSLDQGLQFLIQYYNGEERAKGNILERFSAQQFPDLHSELNLSSLELGDSALYFCASSVGAEETQYFGPGTRLLVL.